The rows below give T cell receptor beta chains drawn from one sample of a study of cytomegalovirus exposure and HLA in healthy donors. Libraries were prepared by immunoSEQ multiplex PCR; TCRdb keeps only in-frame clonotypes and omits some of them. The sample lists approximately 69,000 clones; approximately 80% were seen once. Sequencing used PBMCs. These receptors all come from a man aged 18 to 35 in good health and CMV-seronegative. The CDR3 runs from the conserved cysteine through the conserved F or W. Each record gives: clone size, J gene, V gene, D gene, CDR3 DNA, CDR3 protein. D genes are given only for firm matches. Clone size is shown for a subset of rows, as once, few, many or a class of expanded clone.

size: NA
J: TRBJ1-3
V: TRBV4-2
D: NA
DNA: TGTGCCAGCAGCCGGGCAAAATCTGGAAACACCATATATTTT
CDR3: CASSRAKSGNTIYF

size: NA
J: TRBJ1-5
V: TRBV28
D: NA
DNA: TGTGCCAGCAGTGTTGGAGGGCCCCAGCATTTT
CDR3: CASSVGGPQHF

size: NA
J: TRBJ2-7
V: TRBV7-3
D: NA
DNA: TGTGCCAGCAGCTTACTTCCAACAGGGTCCTACGAGCAGTACTTC
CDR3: CASSLLPTGSYEQYF

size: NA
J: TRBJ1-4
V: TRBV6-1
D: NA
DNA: TGTGCCAGCAGTGAAAGTGCGTTGGGACTCTTCCCATTTAATGAAAAACTGTTTTTT
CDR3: CASSESALGLFPFNEKLFF

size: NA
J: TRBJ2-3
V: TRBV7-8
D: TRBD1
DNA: TGTGCCAGCAGCTTAGGAGGGGGCGCAGGGACAGATACGCAGTATTTT
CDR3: CASSLGGGAGTDTQYF

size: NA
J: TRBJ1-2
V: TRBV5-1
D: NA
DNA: TGCGCCAGCAGCTTGGAGGGGGGGACGAACTATGGCTACACCTTC
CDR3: CASSLEGGTNYGYTF

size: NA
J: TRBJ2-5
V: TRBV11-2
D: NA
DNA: TGTGCCAGCAGTCCACCCAACAGCCCCCAAGAGACCCAGTACTTC
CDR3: CASSPPNSPQETQYF

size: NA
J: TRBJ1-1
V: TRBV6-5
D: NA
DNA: TGTGCCAGCAGTTACGCGGGACCGAACACTGAAGCTTTCTTT
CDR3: CASSYAGPNTEAFF

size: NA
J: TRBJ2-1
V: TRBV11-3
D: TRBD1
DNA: TGTGCCAGCAGCTCGGGACAGGGAGGAGACAATGAGCAGTTCTTC
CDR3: CASSSGQGGDNEQFF

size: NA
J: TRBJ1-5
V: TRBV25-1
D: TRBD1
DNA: TGTGCCAGCAGTGAATGGACAGGGGATGGCAATCAGCCCCAGCATTTT
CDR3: CASSEWTGDGNQPQHF

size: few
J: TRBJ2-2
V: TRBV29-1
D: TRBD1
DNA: TGCAGCGTTTCGGACAGGGTCGACACCGGGGAGCTGTTTTTT
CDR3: CSVSDRVDTGELFF

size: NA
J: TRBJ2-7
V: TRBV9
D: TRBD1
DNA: TGTGCCAGCAGCGTACTACCGGACAGGGCTTACGAGCAGTACTTC
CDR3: CASSVLPDRAYEQYF

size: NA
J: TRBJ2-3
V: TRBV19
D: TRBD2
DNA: TGTGCCAGTAGTATTCCCCCGGGACTAGCGGGGGGCCCAGATACGCAGTATTTT
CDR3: CASSIPPGLAGGPDTQYF

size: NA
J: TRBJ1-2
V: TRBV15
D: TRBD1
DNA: TGTGCCACCAGCGGGACAGGGGAGTACTATGGCTACACCTTC
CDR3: CATSGTGEYYGYTF

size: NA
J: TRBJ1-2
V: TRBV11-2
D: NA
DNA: TGTGCCAGCAGCTTAGGATTTGGTGGGACTACTGGCTACACCTTC
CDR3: CASSLGFGGTTGYTF

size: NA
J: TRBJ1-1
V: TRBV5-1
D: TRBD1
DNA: TGCGCCAGCAGCTTTAACACAGGGGGCACTGAAGCTTTCTTT
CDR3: CASSFNTGGTEAFF

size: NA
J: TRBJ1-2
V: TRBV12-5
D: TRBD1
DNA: TGTGCTAGTGGTTACGGGGACAGGGGCGGCTACACCTTC
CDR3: CASGYGDRGGYTF

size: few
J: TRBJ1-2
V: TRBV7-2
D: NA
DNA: TGTGCCAGCAGCTTATGGCGGGAAGATGGCTACACCTTC
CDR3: CASSLWREDGYTF

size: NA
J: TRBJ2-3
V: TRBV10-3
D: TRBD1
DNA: TGTGCCATCAGTGGGGTGACAGGGAAGGGGACAGATACGCAGTATTTT
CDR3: CAISGVTGKGTDTQYF

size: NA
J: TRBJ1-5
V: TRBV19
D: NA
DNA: TGTGCCAGTAGTACTTTACAGGACAGATCCGGCAGGCCCCAGCATTTT
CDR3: CASSTLQDRSGRPQHF

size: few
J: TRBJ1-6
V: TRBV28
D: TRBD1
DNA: TGTGCCAGCGCCGCGGAGGGGGCTTCGACCCTCCACTTT
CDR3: CASAAEGASTLHF

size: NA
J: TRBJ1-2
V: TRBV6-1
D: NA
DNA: TGTGCCAGCAGAATGGTAGCACCCTATGGCTACACCTTC
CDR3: CASRMVAPYGYTF

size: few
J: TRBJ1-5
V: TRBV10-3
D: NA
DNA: TGTGCCATCAGTGTAACTGGGGGGGGCCTGATCAATCAGCCCCAGCATTTT
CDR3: CAISVTGGGLINQPQHF

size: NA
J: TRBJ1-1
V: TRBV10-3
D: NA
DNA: TGTGCCATGAGAATTCAGGGAGGCACTGAAGCTTTCTTT
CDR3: CAMRIQGGTEAFF

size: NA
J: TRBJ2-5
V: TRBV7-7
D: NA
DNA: TGTGCCAGCAGCTTAGGCTATGTAGAGACCCAGTACTTC
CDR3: CASSLGYVETQYF

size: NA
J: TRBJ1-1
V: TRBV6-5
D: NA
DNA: TGTGCCAGCAGTTACTCGAGCACCCCCAGGACTGAAGCTTTCTTT
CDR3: CASSYSSTPRTEAFF

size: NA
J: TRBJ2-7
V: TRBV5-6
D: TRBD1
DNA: TGTGCCAGCAGCTTGGTTAGACAGGGAACTTACGAGCAGTACTTC
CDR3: CASSLVRQGTYEQYF

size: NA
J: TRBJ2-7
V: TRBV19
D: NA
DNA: TGTGCCAGTAGTGTTGACAAAAACTACGAGCAGTACTTC
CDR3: CASSVDKNYEQYF

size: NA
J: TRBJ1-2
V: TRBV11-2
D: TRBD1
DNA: TGTGCCAGCAGACCCACAGGGGCTAACTATGGCTACACCTTC
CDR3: CASRPTGANYGYTF

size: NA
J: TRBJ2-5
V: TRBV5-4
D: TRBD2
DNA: TGTGCCAGCAGGGCGGGGGGTGAAGAGACCCAGTACTTC
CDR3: CASRAGGEETQYF

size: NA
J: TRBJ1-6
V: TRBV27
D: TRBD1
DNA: TGTGCCAGCAGTTTCCGACAGGGGGCTTCCTATAATTCACCCCTCCACTTT
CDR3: CASSFRQGASYNSPLHF

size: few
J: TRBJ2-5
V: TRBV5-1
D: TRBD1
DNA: TGCGCCAGCAGCTTGGAGGGGTCCGGTACAGGGGGCCGAGAGACCCAGTACTTC
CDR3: CASSLEGSGTGGRETQYF

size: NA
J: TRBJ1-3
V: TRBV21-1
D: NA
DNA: TGTGCCAGCAGCAAAAGGACTCCACGCTCTGGAAACACCATATATTTT
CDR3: CASSKRTPRSGNTIYF

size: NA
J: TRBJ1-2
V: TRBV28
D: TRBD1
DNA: TGTGCCAGCAGACCTTTCCACAGGGGCGGTGGCTACACCTTC
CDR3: CASRPFHRGGGYTF

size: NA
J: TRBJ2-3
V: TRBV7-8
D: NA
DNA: TGTGCCAGCAGCCCTATACTAGCGAGGGGGAATACGCAGTATTTT
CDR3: CASSPILARGNTQYF

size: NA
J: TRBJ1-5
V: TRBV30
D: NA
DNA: TGTGCCTGGGGGCAACGGGAGGATCAGCCCCAGCATTTT
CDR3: CAWGQREDQPQHF

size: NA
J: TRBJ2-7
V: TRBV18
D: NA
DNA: TGTGCCAGCTCACCTGGAGGCGGAACCTACGAGCAGTACTTC
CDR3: CASSPGGGTYEQYF

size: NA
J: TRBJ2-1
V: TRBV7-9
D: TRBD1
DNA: TGTGCCAGCAGCGACACAGGGGGAGGTTACAATGAGCAGTTCTTC
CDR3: CASSDTGGGYNEQFF

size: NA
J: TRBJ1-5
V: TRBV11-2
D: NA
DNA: TGTGCCAGCAGCTTAGGATTCGCCGGTAATCAGCCCCAGCATTTT
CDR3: CASSLGFAGNQPQHF

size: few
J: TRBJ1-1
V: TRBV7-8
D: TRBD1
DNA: TGTGCCAGCAGCTCAGGGAGGACGGGACAGATGAACACTGAAGCTTTCTTT
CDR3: CASSSGRTGQMNTEAFF

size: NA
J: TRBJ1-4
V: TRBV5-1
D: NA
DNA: TGCGCCAGCAGCCCGGCGGGGGTTAATGAAAAACTGCTTTTT
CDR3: CASSPAGVNEKLLF

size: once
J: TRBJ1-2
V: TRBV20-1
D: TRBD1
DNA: TGCAGTGTGGGGACAGGGGAGGGCTACACCTTC
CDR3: CSVGTGEGYTF

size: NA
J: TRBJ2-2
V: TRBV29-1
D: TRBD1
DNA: TGCAGCGCATTGCGTAAGAACAGGGGAACCGGGGAGCTGTTTTTT
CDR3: CSALRKNRGTGELFF

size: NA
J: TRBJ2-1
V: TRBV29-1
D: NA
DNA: TGCAGCGTTGAAGTGGAGGCAGGCAATGAGCAGTTCTTC
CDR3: CSVEVEAGNEQFF

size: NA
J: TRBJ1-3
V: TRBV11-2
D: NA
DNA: TGTGCCAGCAGCTTTCTAGGCAGGGCCTCTGGAAACACCATATATTTT
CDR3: CASSFLGRASGNTIYF

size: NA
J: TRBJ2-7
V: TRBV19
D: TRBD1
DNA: TGTGCCAGTAGTATTTTTGGACAGGGCGCCTCCTACGAGCAGTACTTC
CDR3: CASSIFGQGASYEQYF

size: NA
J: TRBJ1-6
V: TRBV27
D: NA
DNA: TGTGCCAGCAGTTTTCGGCAGGGGAATTCACCCCTCCACTTT
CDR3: CASSFRQGNSPLHF

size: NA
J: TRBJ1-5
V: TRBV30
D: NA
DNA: TGTGCCTGGAGTGGGCAGGGTAAAACTCAGCCCCAGCATTTT
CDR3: CAWSGQGKTQPQHF